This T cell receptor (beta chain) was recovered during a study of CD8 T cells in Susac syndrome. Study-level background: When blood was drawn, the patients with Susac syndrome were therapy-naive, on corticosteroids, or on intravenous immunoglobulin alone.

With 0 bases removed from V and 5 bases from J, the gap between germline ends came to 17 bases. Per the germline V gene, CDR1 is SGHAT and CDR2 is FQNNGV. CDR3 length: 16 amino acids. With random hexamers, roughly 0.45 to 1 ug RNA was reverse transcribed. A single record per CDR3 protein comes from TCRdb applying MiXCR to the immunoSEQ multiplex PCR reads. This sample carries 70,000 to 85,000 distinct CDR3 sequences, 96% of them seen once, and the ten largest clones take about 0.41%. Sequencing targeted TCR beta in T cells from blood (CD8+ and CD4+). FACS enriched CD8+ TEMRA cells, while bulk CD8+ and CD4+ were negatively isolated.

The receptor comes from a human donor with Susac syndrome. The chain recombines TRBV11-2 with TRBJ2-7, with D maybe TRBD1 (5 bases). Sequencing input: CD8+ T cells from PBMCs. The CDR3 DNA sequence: TGTGCCAGCAGCTTAGACCCGGCCAGGGTAGACGACGAGCAGTACTTC. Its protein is CASSLDPARVDDEQYF.